The next 23 T cell receptor beta chains were all read from a single sample in a study of blood T cell repertoires in COVID-19. This table comes from immunoSEQ multiplex PCR, and its TCRdb copy is limited to in-frame clones, with some not included. This sample has 95,000 or so clones, with about 86% found just once. Sequenced material: peripheral blood. Every receptor here comes from a man older than 75 with active or convalescent COVID-19.

The CDR3 nucleotides are TGCAGCGCCTCCACGACAGGTCGTAACGGGGAGCTGTTTTTT. Its protein product is CSASTTGRNGELFF. The chain couples TRBV29-1 to TRBJ2-2, with D possibly being TRBD1 (6 bases). The germline V and J ends were trimmed by 7 bases and 7 bases, with 19 bases remaining between them. CDR3 length: 14 residues. The germline V gene has CDR1 SQVTM and CDR2 ANQGSEA.

In this sample, this clone turned up a few times. The V gene is TRBV10-3, the J gene TRBJ1-3, with a possible D match to TRBD1 (6 bases). The CDR3 length is 14 residues. CDR1 and CDR2 (germline): ENHRY, SYGVKD. V was pared by 10 bases and J by 4 bases, with 17 bases between. CDR3 protein: CATRQAPDGNTIYF. CDR3 sequence (DNA): TGTGCCACCAGACAGGCCCCCGACGGAAACACCATATATTTT.

In nucleotides, the CDR3 is TGTGCCAGCAGCCCCGACAGGGGTAGTTATGGCTACACCTTC. Its protein is CASSPDRGSYGYTF. This rearrangement joins TRBV7-2 to TRBJ1-2; 8 nucleotides line up with TRBD1. This CDR3 comprises 14 residues. V shed 5 bases and J 5 bases; nucleotides not matched to a gene: 7. The germline gives CDR1 SGHTA, CDR2 FQGNSA.

This chain uses TRBV25-1 with TRBJ2-5, with D tentatively TRBD2 (5 bases). Trimming cost V 0 bases and J 4 bases, with 21 bases left between them. Germline V gene sequence: CDR1 MGHDK, CDR2 SYGVNS. The CDR3 sequence is 18 residues long. The CDR3, as DNA: TGTGCCAGCAGTGAATACCCCCGGGGTGCGCAATGGGGAGAGACCCAGTACTTC. The encoded protein is CASSEYPRGAQWGETQYF. Supplemented by reference TRBV25-1 and TRBJ2-5, the full variable domain reads EADIYQTPRYLVIGTGKKITLECSQTMGHDKMYWYQQDPGMELHLIHYSYGVNSTEKGDLSSESTVSRIRTEHFPLTLESARPSHTSQYLCASSEYPRGAQWGETQYFGPGTRLLVL.

In DNA form, the CDR3 reads TGTGCCAGCAGCCAAACCGACTGGCAGGAGACCCAGTACTTC. Amino acids: CASSQTDWQETQYF. The gene calls are TRBV14 and TRBJ2-5; D gene ambiguous. Trimming pared 2 bases from V and 5 bases from J, leaving 12 bases between. The germline gives CDR1 SGHDN, CDR2 FVKESK. The CDR3 has 14 amino acids. Drawing the rest from reference TRBV14 and TRBJ2-5, the complete variable domain is EAGVTQFPSHSVIEKGQTVTLRCDPISGHDNLYWYRRVMGKEIKFLLHFVKESKQDESGMPNNRFLAERTGGTYSTLKVQPAELEDSGVYFCASSQTDWQETQYFGPGTRLLVL.

The chain links TRBV7-9 to TRBJ1-2; 9 nucleotides agree with TRBD1. CDR1 and CDR2 from the germline V gene are SEHNR and FQNEAQ (reference sequence). The CDR3 is 14 amino acids. The junction had 2 bases not matched to a gene; V was cut back by 2 bases and J by 4 bases. The CDR3 region is CASSLTGGAYGYTF. In nucleotides, the CDR3 is TGTGCCAGCAGCTTAACAGGGGGCGCCTATGGCTACACCTTC.

This chain connects TRBV9 to TRBJ1-6; D might be TRBD1 (6 bases). CDR3 size: 15 residues. Trimming shortened V by 2 bases and J by 6 bases, and 12 bases separated the two germline ends. The germline V gene encodes CDR1 SGDLS and CDR2 YYNGEE. CDR3 sequence: CASSVRGGGNSPLHF. In nucleotides, the CDR3 is TGTGCCAGCAGCGTTCGAGGGGGGGGTAATTCACCCCTCCACTTT. Full variable domain (rest looked up from reference TRBV9 and TRBJ1-6): DSGVTQTPKHLITATGQRVTLRCSPRSGDLSVYWYQQSLDQGLQFLIQYYNGEERAKGNILERFSAQQFPDLHSELNLSSLELGDSALYFCASSVRGGGNSPLHFGNGTRLTVT.

This clone appeared once. The chain combines TRBV11-1 with TRBJ2-1, with a possible D match to TRBD2 (5 bases). CDR3 length: 16 residues. The V end was cut by 3 bases, the J end by 0 bases, with 12 bases between. Germline V gene data show CDR1 as SGHAT and CDR2 as FQDESV (reference sequence). For the CDR3, the DNA is TGTGCCAGCAGCTTGTCCCTAGCAAGCTCCTACAATGAGCAGTTCTTC. Amino acid sequence: CASSLSLASSYNEQFF.

The chain links TRBV5-4 to TRBJ2-7; tentative D call: TRBD1 (6 bases). The CDR3 has 15 amino acids. Germline V lookup: CDR1 SGHNT, CDR2 YYREEE (reference sequence). V was trimmed by 5 bases and J by 5 bases, leaving 20 bases between them. For the CDR3, the DNA is TGTGCCAGCAGTCTCGACGGCCGGCAGGGGAACGAGCAGTACTTC. Translation gives CASSLDGRQGNEQYF.

This CDR3 is CASSFGPLPGEQYF. The CDR3 coding sequence is TGTGCCAGCAGCTTTGGGCCCCTTCCCGGCGAGCAGTACTTC. The chain joins TRBV5-6 to TRBJ2-7; D is unclear. The germline V and J ends were trimmed by 2 bases and 6 bases, with 15 bases remaining between them. CDR3 length equals 14 residues. CDR1 and CDR2 from the germline V gene are SGHDT and YYEEEE.

The rearrangement uses TRBV3-1 (or the pseudogene TRBV3-2) and TRBJ2-5; 7 bases fit TRBD2. Looked up from germline, CDR1 is LGHDT and CDR2 is YNNKEL (reference sequence). The V gene end was trimmed by 4 bases and the J gene end by 4 bases; junction bases not matched to a gene: 24. The CDR3 contains 20 residues. CDR3 sequence: CASSLAPFSPVGGSGETQYF. The DNA of the CDR3 is TGTGCCAGCAGCCTAGCCCCATTCTCTCCGGTTGGCGGGAGTGGAGAGACCCAGTACTTC.

V is TRBV7-2 and J is TRBJ2-7, with a tentative D call TRBD1 (5 bases). Germline V gene sequence: CDR1 SGHTA, CDR2 FQGNSA. CDR3 size: 14 residues. V was cut by 1 base and J by 3 bases, with 10 bases left in between. This CDR3 reads CASSLGGDSYEQYF. Written as DNA, the CDR3 is TGTGCCAGCAGCTTAGGGGGTGACAGCTACGAGCAGTACTTC.

The chain links TRBV9 to TRBJ1-2, with D maybe TRBD1 (6 bases). V lost 0 bases to trimming and J lost 2 bases, with 14 bases between them. Germline V gene lookup returns CDR1 SGDLS and CDR2 YYNGEE. This CDR3 spans 16 amino acids. The CDR3 nucleotides are TGTGCCAGCAGCGTAGGTCTCTGGGGGCACAACTATGGCTACACCTTC. It specifies CASSVGLWGHNYGYTF.

The chain links TRBV2 to TRBJ2-1; TRBD2 aligns across 14 bases. The V gene end was trimmed by 8 bases and the J gene end by 6 bases; junction bases not matched to a gene: 3. Germline values: CDR1 SNHLY, CDR2 FYNNEI. This CDR3 comprises 14 residues. CDR3 sequence (DNA): TGTGCCAGCCGTGGGACTAGCGGGAGCAATGAGCAGTTCTTC. As protein: CASRGTSGSNEQFF.

CDR3 loop: CASSKGHGVQETQYF. The CDR3 nucleotides are TGCGCCAGCAGCAAGGGACACGGGGTGCAAGAGACCCAGTACTTC. This chain connects TRBV5-1 to TRBJ2-5; TRBD1 is a possible D gene (6 bases). Trimming took 4 bases from V and 2 from J, leaving 15 bases between them. The germline V gene has CDR1 SGHRS and CDR2 YFSETQ. There are 15 residues in the CDR3. The entire variable domain, with the rest obtained from reference TRBV5-1 and TRBJ2-5, is as follows: KAGVTQTPRYLIKTRGQQVTLSCSPISGHRSVSWYQQTPGQGLQFLFEYFSETQRNKGNFPGRFSGRQFSNSRSEMNVSTLELGDSALYLCASSKGHGVQETQYFGPGTRLLVL.

V gene TRBV4-3 combines with J gene TRBJ2-7, with 9 bases matching TRBD1. V lost 0 bases, J lost 4 bases, and 4 bases stayed unmatched. Germline V gene sequence: CDR1 LGHNA, CDR2 YSLEER. The CDR3 covers 15 residues. CDR3 in amino acids: CASSQDWTGVYEQYF. CDR3 nucleotides: TGCGCCAGCAGCCAAGATTGGACAGGGGTGTACGAGCAGTACTTC.

The chain carries TRBV18 and TRBJ1-1; perhaps TRBD1 as D (5 bases). Germline V gene data show CDR1 as KGHSH and CDR2 as LQKENI. Trimming removed 0 bases at V and 4 bases at J, with 12 bases between. There are 15 residues in the CDR3. CDR3 residues: CASSPPGGGVTEAFF. CDR3 DNA: TGTGCCAGCTCACCACCGGGGGGTGGTGTCACTGAAGCTTTCTTT.

The rearrangement links TRBV7-9 to TRBJ2-1; D possibly corresponds to TRBD2 (6 bases). This CDR3 comprises 16 residues. V was trimmed by 2 bases and J by 0 bases, leaving 11 bases between them. CDR1 is SEHNR and CDR2 is FQNEAQ in the germline V gene (reference sequence). The CDR3 loop reads CASSLSLASSYNEQFF. The CDR3 region has the DNA TGTGCCAGCAGCTTAAGCCTAGCGAGCTCCTACAATGAGCAGTTCTTC.

The genes are TRBV11-2 and TRBJ2-7, with 13 positions matching TRBD2. Germline V gene sequence: CDR1 SGHAT, CDR2 FQNNGV. The CDR3 spans 14 residues. With V trimmed by 5 bases and J by 7 bases, 5 bases remained unmatched. CDR3 residues: CASSPLTSGREQYF. In DNA, the CDR3 is TGTGCCAGCAGCCCTCTGACTAGCGGGAGGGAGCAGTACTTC.

The chain carries TRBV28 and TRBJ2-7; 12 positions match TRBD2. The CDR3 has 15 residues. CDR1 MDHEN and CDR2 SYDVKM come from the germline V gene. The trim removed 5 bases at V and 4 bases at J, leaving 6 bases unmatched. The CDR3 sequence: CASSELAGGKYEQYF. For the CDR3, the DNA is TGTGCCAGCAGTGAACTAGCGGGAGGAAAGTACGAGCAGTACTTC.

The chain couples TRBV7-2 to TRBJ2-3; 14 nucleotides align to TRBD2. The germline V gene encodes CDR1 SGHTA and CDR2 FQGNSA. This CDR3 spans 18 amino acids. V was pared by 2 bases and J by 4 bases, with 8 bases of the junction left unmatched. This chain's CDR3 is CASSLHGLAGGVSDTQYF. CDR3 DNA: TGTGCCAGCAGCTTACACGGACTAGCGGGAGGTGTCTCAGATACGCAGTATTTT.

The chain recombines TRBV9 with TRBJ1-2; no clear D gene. V was clipped by 0 bases and J by 5 bases, with 8 bases between them. Germline lookup yields CDR1 SGDLS and CDR2 YYNGEE. This CDR3 region has 13 residues. As DNA, the CDR3 is TGTGCCAGCAGCGTAGCGCACAGTTATGGCTACACCTTC. Translated: CASSVAHSYGYTF. Supplemented by reference TRBV9 and TRBJ1-2, the full variable domain reads DSGVTQTPKHLITATGQRVTLRCSPRSGDLSVYWYQQSLDQGLQFLIQYYNGEERAKGNILERFSAQQFPDLHSELNLSSLELGDSALYFCASSVAHSYGYTFGSGTRLTVV.

V and J are TRBV28 and TRBJ1-3, with a weak D call TRBD1 (5 bases). The CDR3 runs to 20 residues. Trimming took 6 bases from V and 0 from J, leaving 27 bases between them. Looked up from germline, CDR1 is MDHEN and CDR2 is SYDVKM. The CDR3 sequence: CASRPRDGAAYTFSGNTIYF. The CDR3 region has the DNA TGTGCCAGCAGGCCCCGCGATGGGGCTGCTTATACCTTCTCTGGAAACACCATATATTTT.